This T cell receptor (beta chain) was sequenced in a study of shared clonotypes between healthy human individuals. Here immunoSEQ multiplex PCR was the method, and the copy in TCRdb shows in-frame clones only, minus some. The sample comprises 90,000 to 120,000 clones, about 70% of which are singletons, and around 26% rests with the top ten. CDR3 length: 15 amino acids. V was clipped by 3 bases and J by 3 bases; unmatched bases: 6. The germline V gene has CDR1 MRHNA and CDR2 SNTAGT. Sequencing used memory CD8+ T cells sorted from blood. This sample's subset: CD45RO+ cells pooled with CCR7-negative TemRA cells. The TCR was taken from a woman in her thirties in good health. This chain uses TRBV6-4 with TRBJ2-3, with 7 bases that match TRBD2. The CDR3 loop is CASSERGGETDTQYF. The CDR3 bases are TGTGCCAGCAGTGAAAGGGGAGGGGAAACAGATACGCAGTATTTT.